Detailed here is one T cell receptor beta chain. The V end lost 1 base, the J end lost 2 bases, and 11 bases lay between the germline ends. Looked up from germline, CDR1 is SGHTA and CDR2 is FQGNSA. The CDR3 length is 16 residues. The record originates from a study of blood T cell repertoires in COVID-19. Study as a whole: Spain, Italy and the United States supplied samples that represented acute and convalescent COVID-19. The cDNA or gDNA used as material had been derived from T cells, B-cell-depleted T cells, or PBMCs.

Per the original data handling: Reference gene primers were amplified, and this amplification served to estimate nucleated cell counts. Generated by immunoSEQ multiplex PCR, the TCRdb table keeps only in-frame clones and is missing some. The D gene and trimming were derived from the DNA, and the V and J assignments and clone size from that table. Altogether some 50,000 clones are present, around 84% being singletons, with the ten largest covering 7.6%. The sequenced sample was peripheral blood. The chain recombines TRBV7-2 with TRBJ2-2, with a possible D match to TRBD1 (5 bases). The source is a human donor in a cohort sampled during active COVID-19. DNA of the CDR3: TGTGCCAGCAGCTTAGGTAACAGGCCAAACACCGGGGAGCTGTTTTTT. Translating gives CASSLGNRPNTGELFF.